This T cell receptor beta chain was recovered during a study of CD4 and CD8 cells across lung adenocarcinoma regions. By frequency in the sample, this clonotype is medium-sized (0.01 to 0.1%). Localized lung adenocarcinoma, a non-small cell lung cancer, affected the donors. TCRdb re-analysed the PCR reads in MiXCR, keeping a single row per CDR3 protein. The profile shows 10,000 to 15,000 distinct CDR3 sequences, roughly 48% of them singletons. Between the trimmed V and J ends, which lost 3 bases and 5 bases, there was a span of 13 bases. Germline V gene lookup returns CDR1 MNHNS and CDR2 SASEGT. This CDR3 has 14 amino acids.

The rearrangement uses TRBV6-1 and TRBJ2-5, with D possibly matching TRBD1 (5 bases). This TCR was recovered from a female donor with lung adenocarcinoma. The CD4 and CD8 labels of this study may be unreliable. The sample comprised CD8+ T cells from the margin of a lung tumor. Here the CDR3 reads CASSDPGILETQYF. CDR3 nucleotide sequence: TGTGCCAGCAGTGACCCAGGGATTTTGGAGACCCAGTACTTC.